Sequencing of this T cell receptor beta chain was carried out in a study of somatic mutations in cytotoxic T cells in rheumatoid arthritis. The CDR3 totals 14 residues. J gave up 6 bases and V 3 bases, and 7 bases lay outside the gene matches. CDR1 is GTSNPN and CDR2 is SVGIG in the germline V gene (reference sequence). General observations from the study: About an eighth of the roughly 60 patients had a largest CD8+ clone above 20% of CD8+ cells.

About this clone: What it recognizes is unknown.

Assay: immunoSEQ multiplex PCR; the TCRdb copy retains only in-frame clones and omits some. The sample holds about 18,000 clones, around four fifths seen once. The clonotype was recovered from an adult with rheumatoid arthritis. The sample consisted of CD8+ T cells sorted from blood. V and J are TRBV30 and TRBJ1-5; 8 bases are shared with TRBD1. This CDR3 reads CAWRNPTGVQPQHF. The CDR3 DNA reads TGTGCCTGGAGAAATCCGACAGGGGTTCAGCCCCAGCATTTT.